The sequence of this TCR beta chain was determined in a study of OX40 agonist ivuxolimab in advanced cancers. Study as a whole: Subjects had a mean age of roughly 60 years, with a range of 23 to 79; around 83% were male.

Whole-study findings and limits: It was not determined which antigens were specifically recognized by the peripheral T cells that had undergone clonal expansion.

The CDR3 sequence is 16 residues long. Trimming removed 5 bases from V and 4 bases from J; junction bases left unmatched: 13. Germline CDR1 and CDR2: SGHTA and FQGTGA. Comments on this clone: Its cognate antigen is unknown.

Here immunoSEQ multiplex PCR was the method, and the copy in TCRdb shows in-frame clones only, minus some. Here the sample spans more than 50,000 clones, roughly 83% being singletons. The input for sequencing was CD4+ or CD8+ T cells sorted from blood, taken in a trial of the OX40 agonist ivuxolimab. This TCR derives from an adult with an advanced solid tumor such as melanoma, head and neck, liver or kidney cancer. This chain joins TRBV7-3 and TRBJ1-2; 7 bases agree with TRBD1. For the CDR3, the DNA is TGTGCCAGCAGCCCCTCAGGGCAGGGGGATATCTATGGCTACACCTTC. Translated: CASSPSGQGDIYGYTF.